The clone carrying this T cell receptor (beta chain) was counted a few times. The record originates from a study of T cells in Graves' hyperthyroidism and ophthalmopathy. Trimming shortened V by 6 bases and J by 5 bases, and 16 bases separated the two germline ends. The CDR3 runs 14 residues. Germline CDR1 SNHLY, CDR2 FYNNEI. Amplification of TCR beta CDR3 regions used RNA as the template. The study used the HTBI primer set for a first-round RT-PCR of the TCR CDR3. One entry per CDR3 protein results from TCRdb running MiXCR on the multiplex PCR reads. The sample lists 600,000 to 700,000 distinct CDR3 sequences; 45% were seen once.

The sample taken for sequencing was peripheral blood or thyroid tissue (not recorded which). This sequence joins TRBV2 and TRBJ1-2; D ambiguous. The TCR sequence derives from an adult man with Graves' disease, either hyperthyroidism or ophthalmopathy (not recorded which). The CDR3 DNA sequence: TGTGCCAGCAGAGACTCAACAGTAATTTATGGCTACACCTTC. It yields the protein CASRDSTVIYGYTF.